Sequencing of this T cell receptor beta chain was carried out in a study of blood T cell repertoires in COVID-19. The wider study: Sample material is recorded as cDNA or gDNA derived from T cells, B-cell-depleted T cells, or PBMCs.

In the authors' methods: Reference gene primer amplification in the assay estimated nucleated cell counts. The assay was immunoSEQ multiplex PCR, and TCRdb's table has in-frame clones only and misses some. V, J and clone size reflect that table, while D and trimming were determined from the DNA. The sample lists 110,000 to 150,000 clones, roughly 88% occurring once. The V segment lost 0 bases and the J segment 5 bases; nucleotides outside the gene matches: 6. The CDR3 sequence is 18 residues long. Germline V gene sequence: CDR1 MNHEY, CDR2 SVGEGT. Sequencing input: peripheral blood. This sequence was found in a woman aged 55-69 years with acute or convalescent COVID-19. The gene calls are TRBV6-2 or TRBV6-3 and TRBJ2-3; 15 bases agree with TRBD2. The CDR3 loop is CASSYSSGGLAGGDTQYF. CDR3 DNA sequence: TGTGCCAGCAGTTACTCGAGCGGGGGACTAGCGGGGGGAGATACGCAGTATTTT.